The 13 T cell receptor beta chains below all came from one sample that was sequenced in a study of somatic mutations in cytotoxic T cells in rheumatoid arthritis. The method was immunoSEQ multiplex PCR; TCRdb's version includes in-frame clones alone and lacks a portion of them. The sample shows some 25,000 clones, about four fifths of them seen only once. Material for sequencing was CD8+ T cells sorted from blood. Receptors originate from a man in his forties or fifties in good health.

The gene calls are TRBV19 and TRBJ2-7; TRBD2 matches 13 bases. Germline trimming cut 6 bases from V and 5 bases from J; bases unmatched to any gene: 1. This CDR3 contains 13 residues. Germline CDR1 and CDR2: LNHDA and SQIVND (reference sequence). CDR3 bases: TGTGCCAGTAGGGGGACTAGCGGGAACGAGCAGTACTTC. Translated, it gives CASRGTSGNEQYF. The full variable domain, with the rest looked up from reference TRBV19 and TRBJ2-7, is DGGITQSPKYLFRKEGQNVTLSCEQNLNHDAMYWYRQDPGQGLRLIYYSQIVNDFQKGDIAEGYSVSREKKESFPLTVTSAQKNPTAFYLCASRGTSGNEQYFGPGTRLTVT.

This clone showed up just a few times. The chain links TRBV27 to TRBJ1-5; D is perhaps TRBD1 (6 bases). The CDR3 has 14 amino acids. Deletions cut 6 bases from V and 4 bases from J, with 13 bases between. CDR1 MNHEY and CDR2 SMNVEV come from the germline V gene (reference sequence). The CDR3 region is CASRPGVANQPQHF. Here the CDR3 DNA reads TGTGCCAGCAGGCCAGGGGTGGCGAATCAGCCCCAGCATTTT.

CDR3 residues: CASSSPAASYEQYF. The CDR3 nucleotides are TGTGCCAGCAGCTCCCCAGCGGCTTCTTACGAGCAGTACTTC. The V call is TRBV7-9, the J call TRBJ2-7, with D tentatively TRBD2 (5 bases). V lost 4 bases and J 4 bases, leaving 14 bases between the germline ends. The CDR3 sequence is 14 residues long. CDR1 is SEHNR, CDR2 FQNEAQ, per germline (reference sequence). Full variable domain (outside the CDR3, taken from reference TRBV7-9 and TRBJ2-7): DTGVSQNPRHKITKRGQNVTFRCDPISEHNRLYWYRQTLGQGPEFLTYFQNEAQLEKSRLLSDRFSAERPKGSFSTLEIQRTEQGDSAMYLCASSSPAASYEQYFGPGTRLTVT.

The chain joins TRBV11-2 to TRBJ2-7; TRBD2 agrees at 9 bases. After removal of 5 bases from V and 2 bases from J, the junction contained 7 bases not matched to a gene. The CDR3 length is 15 residues. Germline V lookup: CDR1 SGHAT, CDR2 FQNNGV. CDR3 sequence reads: CASSVTSGSAYEQYF. CDR3 sequence (DNA): TGTGCCAGCAGCGTAACTAGCGGGTCCGCCTACGAGCAGTACTTC.

V gene TRBV11-2 combines with J gene TRBJ2-7, with TRBD2 matching 7 bases. V shed 1 base and J 6 bases; nucleotides not matched to a gene: 15. Germline V CDR1 and CDR2: SGHAT, FQNNGV. The CDR3 sequence is 17 residues long. The CDR3 here is CASSLAPLGEGPREQYF. DNA of the CDR3: TGTGCCAGCAGCTTAGCCCCCCTTGGGGAGGGGCCACGCGAGCAGTACTTC. Combining the CDR3 with reference TRBV11-2 and TRBJ2-7 gives the whole variable domain EAGVAQSPRYKIIEKRQSVAFWCNPISGHATLYWYQQILGQGPKLLIQFQNNGVVDDSQLPKDRFSAERLKGVDSTLKIQPAKLEDSAVYLCASSLAPLGEGPREQYFGPGTRLTVT.

CDR3 amino acids: CASRTSGSPNTGELFF. For the CDR3, the DNA is TGTGCCAGCCGGACTAGCGGGAGCCCGAACACCGGGGAGCTGTTTTTT. The gene calls are TRBV6-6 and TRBJ2-2, with 13 bases identical to TRBD2. The CDR3 is made up of 16 amino acids. Germline CDR1 MNHNY, CDR2 SVGAGI (reference sequence). V trimming: 8 bases; J trimming: 0 bases; junction bases outside the gene matches: 3.

The rearrangement uses TRBV30 and TRBJ1-2; 9 positions agree with TRBD1. Germline V CDR1 and CDR2: GTSNPN, SVGIG (reference sequence). CDR3 length equals 14 residues. With V trimmed by 4 bases and J by 8 bases, 11 bases remained unmatched. Here the CDR3 reads CAWTLRQGVRGYTF. In DNA form, the CDR3 reads TGTGCCTGGACCCTCAGACAGGGGGTTAGGGGCTACACCTTC.

The chain employs TRBV25-1 and TRBJ2-5, with TRBD1 matching 11 bases. The V gene end was trimmed by 5 bases and the J gene end by 4 bases; junction bases not matched to a gene: 15. There are 18 residues in the CDR3. The germline gives CDR1 MGHDK, CDR2 SYGVNS. The CDR3 here is CASSRIGEWDRGTETQYF. The CDR3 coding sequence is TGTGCCAGCAGTAGAATTGGTGAATGGGACAGGGGGACAGAGACCCAGTACTTC.

This clone has only a few counts. The chain uses TRBV27 and TRBJ1-1; possible D gene TRBD1, 6 bases. Between the trimmed V and J ends, which lost 4 bases and 7 bases, there was a span of 10 bases. The CDR3 extends over 12 amino acids. CDR1 and CDR2 (germline): MNHEY, SMNVEV (reference sequence). CDR3 coding DNA: TGTGCCAGCAGTTCTGACAGGCGTGAAGCTTTCTTT. It is translated as CASSSDRREAFF.

The CDR3 sequence: CASSDNRNQPQHF. The CDR3 coding sequence is TGTGCCAGCAGTGACAACCGCAATCAGCCCCAGCATTTT. V is TRBV25-1 and J is TRBJ1-5; D not certain. The germline gives CDR1 MGHDK, CDR2 SYGVNS. V lost 3 bases to trimming and J lost 2 bases, with 5 bases between them. This CDR3 is built from 13 residues.

The V call is TRBV7-8, the J call TRBJ1-3; D perhaps matches TRBD1 (5 bases). Trimming took off 4 bases at V and 0 bases at J, with 13 bases between the two ends. This CDR3 contains 16 residues. Germline V gene sequence: CDR1 SGHVS, CDR2 FQNEAQ. CDR3 in amino acids: CASSSSQGLSGNTIYF. The CDR3, as DNA: TGTGCCAGCAGCTCGTCTCAGGGCCTCTCTGGAAACACCATATATTTT.

V gene TRBV11-2 combines with J gene TRBJ1-1; no definite D call. CDR3 length: 14 residues. Trimming took off 1 base at V and 8 bases at J, with 14 bases between the two ends. Germline CDR1 is SGHAT and CDR2 is FQNNGV. Written as DNA, the CDR3 is TGTGCCAGCAGCTTAGGTGGCGGTGCCTGGGAAGCTTTCTTT. It yields the protein CASSLGGGAWEAFF.

The chain has TRBV6-1 and TRBJ1-1; D gene uncertain. The ends were cut back, 6 bases at V and 0 bases at J, with 5 bases in the middle. CDR1 is MNHNS and CDR2 is SASEGT in the germline V gene. The CDR3 is made up of 12 amino acids. DNA for the CDR3: TGTGCCAGCAGGGCGATGAACACTGAAGCTTTCTTT. This codes for CASRAMNTEAFF.